This passage covers 22 T cell receptor beta chains from one sample sequenced in a study of molecular identifiers for immune sequencing clone quantification. TCRdb re-called the PCR reads through MiXCR, storing one row per CDR3 protein. The repertoire holds just under 650,000 distinct CDR3 sequences, 20% seen once, with roughly 0.85% in the top ten. Sequencing used naive CD8+ T cells from blood, with Jurkat cell RNA spiked in. Subset indicated: FACS-sorted CD8+CD4-CCR7+CD45RA+ naive T cells. Source of these receptors: a human donor in good health. Some libraries in this study had Jurkat cell RNA spiked in.

This clonotype was observed a few times. The chain recombines TRBV29-1 with TRBJ2-7; 10 bases fit TRBD2. CDR3 length: 17 residues. V lost 3 bases to trimming and J lost 2 bases; unmatched junction nucleotides: 13. Germline V gene lookup returns CDR1 SQVTM and CDR2 ANQGSEA. CDR3 in amino acids: CSVEASGSSKSPYEQYF. CDR3 nucleotide sequence: TGCAGCGTTGAGGCTAGCGGGAGTTCTAAGTCCCCCTACGAGCAGTACTTC.

This clonotype appeared many times. The J gene is TRBJ2-3, the V gene TRBV9, with 10 bases fitting TRBD2. The CDR3 contains 16 residues. The germline CDR1 and CDR2 sequences are SGDLS and YYNGEE. J lost 4 bases, V lost 0 bases, and 5 bases had no gene match. The CDR3 reads CASSVEGGTSADTQYF. The CDR3 bases are TGTGCCAGCAGCGTAGAGGGCGGGACTAGCGCAGATACGCAGTATTTT.

This clonotype was seen only a few times. The genes are TRBV4-2 and TRBJ1-1; D gene ambiguous. Trimming cost V 0 bases and J 6 bases, with 14 bases left between them. Germline CDR1 and CDR2: LGHNA and YNFKEQ. CDR3 length: 15 amino acids. The CDR3 loop reads CASSQDVLTGAEAFF. The CDR3, as DNA: TGTGCCAGCAGCCAAGATGTGCTAACCGGGGCTGAAGCTTTCTTT.

This clonotype came up many times. The chain couples TRBV11-2 to TRBJ2-6; D is possibly TRBD2 (6 bases). Trimming shortened V by 5 bases and J by 0 bases, and 17 bases separated the two germline ends. The CDR3 spans 18 residues. The germline V gene has CDR1 SGHAT and CDR2 FQNNGV. Here the CDR3 DNA reads TGTGCCAGCAGCACGGGAGTTCAAACTAACTCTGGGGCCAACGTCCTGACTTTC. Protein product: CASSTGVQTNSGANVLTF.

This clonotype came up many times. The chain carries TRBV25-1 and TRBJ1-1; maybe TRBD1 (5 bases). CDR1 is MGHDK, CDR2 SYGVNS, per germline. V was shortened by 6 bases and J by 6 bases, with 11 bases between the two germline ends. This CDR3 has 12 residues. The chain's CDR3 is CASRLGVAEAFF. The CDR3 nucleotides read TGTGCCAGCAGATTGGGGGTAGCTGAAGCTTTCTTT.

This clonotype was seen more than once but under ten times. This chain connects TRBV7-9 to TRBJ2-3; 13 nucleotides match TRBD2. J was trimmed by 6 bases and V by 5 bases; bases with no gene match: 11. The CDR3 loop spans 17 amino acids. Per germline, CDR1 SEHNR and CDR2 FQNEAQ (reference sequence). In nucleotides, the CDR3 is TGTGCCAGCAGCCTCAGGACTAGCGGGAGTATTCGGGATACGCAGTATTTT. Its protein product is CASSLRTSGSIRDTQYF.

For this clonotype: It may be a read error: a sequence one base away is much more abundant. V usage is TRBV4-1 and J usage is TRBJ2-3; D perhaps matches TRBD2 (7 bases). The CDR3 runs to 17 residues. Per the germline V gene, CDR1 is MGHRA and CDR2 is YSYEKL. V was pared by 4 bases and J by 4 bases, with 21 bases between. The CDR3 DNA follows: TGCGCCAGCAGCCGGTATGCTGGGGGCGGGAGCTCAGATACGCAGTATTTT. The encoded protein is CASSRYAGGGSSDTQYF.

Of note for this clonotype: This may arise from a read error, as a much more abundant clone is one base away. The chain combines TRBV20-1 with TRBJ1-2; possible D gene TRBD1, 5 bases. The germline CDR1 and CDR2 sequences are DFQATT and SNEGSKA (reference sequence). The CDR3 spans 13 residues. CDR3 sequence (DNA): TGCAGTTCCCCCGCAGGAGGGGACTATGACTACACCTTC. Amino acid sequence: CSSPAGGDYDYTF.

This clonotype was counted at least ten times. The CDR3 DNA follows: TGTGCCAGCAGCTCGTCTCGAACAGGGGTAGAGACCCAGTACTTC. Translation gives CASSSSRTGVETQYF. This chain links TRBV7-9 with TRBJ2-5; 7 bases fit TRBD1. V shed 4 bases, J shed 4 bases, and the junction held 9 bases outside the gene matches. CDR1 is SEHNR, CDR2 FQNEAQ, per germline (reference sequence). This CDR3 comprises 15 residues.

A remark on this clonotype: This may arise from a read error, as a much more abundant clone is one base away. The chain uses TRBV28 and TRBJ2-3; no reliable D call. This CDR3 is 16 amino acids long. The germline V and J ends were trimmed by 2 bases and 1 base, with 13 bases remaining between them. Germline V lookup: CDR1 MDHEN, CDR2 SYDVKM. The CDR3 nucleotides are TGTGCCAGCAGTTTAACTGTCCCCCCAGGCACAGATACGCAGTATTTT. Protein product: CASSLTVPPGTDTQYF.

The V call is TRBV5-1, the J call TRBJ1-5, with TRBD1 matching 8 bases. CDR3 size: 15 residues. CDR1 SGHRS and CDR2 YFSETQ come from the germline V gene. V gave up 4 bases and J gave up 8 bases; unmatched junction bases: 11. The CDR3 DNA sequence: TGCGCCAGCAGCCCCATGGACAGGGAGGGGGAGCCCCAGCATTTT. Protein sequence: CASSPMDREGEPQHF.

The chain is built from TRBV12-3 or TRBV12-4 and TRBJ2-4, with a possible D match to TRBD1 (6 bases). V was clipped by 5 bases and J by 7 bases, with 9 bases between them. The CDR3 contains 12 residues. This CDR3 reads CASSTGMNIQYF. DNA of the CDR3: TGTGCCAGCAGTACAGGGATGAACATTCAGTACTTC.

This chain uses TRBV7-2 with TRBJ1-4; no firm D call. The V gene's germline CDR1 is SGHTA and CDR2 FQGNSA. V lost 5 bases and J 8 bases, leaving 12 bases between the germline ends. CDR3 length: 13 amino acids. CDR3: CASSGVASEKLFF. The CDR3 DNA sequence: TGTGCCAGCAGCGGGGTAGCTTCCGAAAAACTGTTTTTT.

This clonotype was counted many times. The chain links TRBV19 to TRBJ2-7; D tentatively fits TRBD1 or TRBD2 (5 bases each). Trimming shortened V by 6 bases and J by 7 bases, and 13 bases separated the two germline ends. The V gene's germline CDR1 is LNHDA and CDR2 SQIVND (reference sequence). The CDR3 runs 12 residues. The CDR3 sequence is CASSHYGGEQYF. In DNA form, the CDR3 reads TGTGCCAGTAGCCACTATGGGGGAGAGCAGTACTTC.

This clonotype was observed many times. The rearrangement uses TRBV28 and TRBJ1-5, with 10 bases lining up with TRBD1. Germline CDR1 reads MDHEN; CDR2 reads SYDVKM. The CDR3 has 15 residues. The V gene end was trimmed by 2 bases and the J gene end by 6 bases; junction bases not matched to a gene: 4. The CDR3 protein is CASSLSRTGGQPQHF. The CDR3, as DNA: TGTGCCAGCAGTTTAAGTCGGACAGGGGGTCAGCCCCAGCATTTT.

This clonotype showed up just a few times. As the CDR3 is not closed by the conserved phenylalanine or tryptophan, this likely results from a read error. CDR3 amino acids: CASSPANTEAFS. CDR3 sequence (DNA): TGTGCCAGCAGCCCGGCGAACACTGAAGCTTTCTCT. The chain recombines TRBV7-9 with TRBJ1-1; D call uncertain. V was pared by 5 bases and J by 1 base, with 5 bases between. Germline V gene data show CDR1 as SEHNR and CDR2 as FQNEAQ (reference sequence). The CDR3 contains 12 residues.

This clonotype was counted ten times or more. Mismatch with germline at one junction end may stem from a read error. The rearrangement uses TRBV7-6 and TRBJ2-2; no definite D call. The CDR3 extends over 12 amino acids. Germline lookup yields CDR1 SGHVS and CDR2 FNYEAQ. The CDR3 loop reads CASSLVGGELFF. DNA for the CDR3: TGTGCCAGCAGTTTAGTGGGCGGGGAGCTGTTTTTT.

The J gene is TRBJ1-5, the V gene TRBV7-9; D uncertain. There are 14 residues in the CDR3. Between the trimmed V and J ends, which lost 0 bases and 5 bases, there was a span of 8 bases. CDR1 and CDR2 (germline): SEHNR, FQNEAQ (reference sequence). CDR3 nucleotide sequence: TGTGCCAGCAGCTTAGCAGGTATAGATCAGCCCCAGCATTTT. Its protein is CASSLAGIDQPQHF.

In its sample, this clonotype was seen many times. The chain couples TRBV3-1 to TRBJ2-5; D possibly corresponds to TRBD2 (6 bases). Germline-derived CDR1 and CDR2 are LGHDT and YNNKEL (reference sequence). The CDR3 has 14 residues. V was pared by 7 bases and J by 2 bases, with 14 bases between. For the CDR3, the DNA is TGTGCCAGCATCAGCCGGGGGTTGCAAGAGACCCAGTACTTC. Its protein is CASISRGLQETQYF.

The chain links TRBV27 to TRBJ2-3; D remains ambiguous. The CDR3 contains 14 residues. Trimming shortened V by 2 bases and J by 2 bases, and 8 bases separated the two germline ends. CDR1 is MNHEY and CDR2 is SMNVEV in the germline V gene (reference sequence). In DNA form, the CDR3 reads TGTGCCAGCAGTTTACCCCCCTTCACAGATACGCAGTATTTT. This gives the protein CASSLPPFTDTQYF.

The chain joins TRBV27 to TRBJ2-7; D is undetermined. Germline loops: CDR1 MNHEY, CDR2 SMNVEV (reference sequence). The V end lost 2 bases, the J end lost 6 bases, and 14 bases lay between the germline ends. This CDR3 comprises 14 residues. The CDR3 is CASSLTGPESEQYF. The CDR3 region has the DNA TGTGCCAGCAGTTTAACTGGCCCGGAGTCCGAGCAGTACTTC.

As regards this clonotype: A clone one base away is much larger, so this may be a read error. The chain is built from TRBV29-1 and TRBJ2-2; 7 bases line up with TRBD2. Germline trimming cut 3 bases from V and 5 bases from J; bases unmatched to any gene: 15. Germline values: CDR1 SQVTM, CDR2 ANQGSEA. The CDR3 consists of 17 residues. The CDR3 here is CSVDPGTGGSGTGELFF. In DNA, the CDR3 is TGCAGCGTTGACCCCGGGACTGGCGGGAGCGGGACCGGGGAGCTGTTTTTT.